A single sample gave rise to the 17 T cell receptor beta chains below, sequenced in a study of CD8 T cells in Susac syndrome. An input of roughly 0.5 to 1 ug of RNA was subjected to reverse transcription using random hexamers. TCRdb called the immunoSEQ multiplex PCR reads again in MiXCR, with one record for every CDR3 protein. The table records 250,000 to 300,000 distinct CDR3 sequences, 85% of them present only once. The sample taken for sequencing was CD8+ T cells from PBMCs. Receptor source: a human donor with multiple sclerosis.

This chain joins TRBV29-1 and TRBJ1-3, with no clear D. V lost 6 bases and J lost 2, with 11 bases in between. This CDR3 has 13 amino acids. Germline V gives CDR1 SQVTM, CDR2 ANQGSEA. The CDR3 nucleotides are TGCAGCGTCAGGATACCCACTGGAAACACCATATATTTT. Amino acids: CSVRIPTGNTIYF.

This clonotype was found a few times. The chain joins TRBV5-6 to TRBJ1-3; D is possibly TRBD1 (5 bases). V was pared by 4 bases and J by 0 bases, with 14 bases between. Per germline, CDR1 SGHDT and CDR2 YYEEEE. The CDR3 contains 16 residues. CDR3 protein: CASSPVDTSSGNTIYF. CDR3 in DNA: TGTGCCAGCAGCCCCGTGGACACCAGCTCTGGAAACACCATATATTTT.

The genes are TRBV27 and TRBJ2-3, with 14 bases fitting TRBD2. V lost 6 bases to trimming and J lost 3 bases; unmatched junction nucleotides: 5. Germline V gene lookup returns CDR1 MNHEY and CDR2 SMNVEV (reference sequence). The CDR3 spans 16 residues. CDR3 in amino acids: CASRGLAGVLTDTQYF. For the CDR3, the DNA is TGTGCCAGCAGGGGACTAGCGGGAGTCCTGACAGATACGCAGTATTTT.

The rearrangement joins TRBV19 to TRBJ2-7; 8 nucleotides agree with TRBD1. This CDR3 is 16 amino acids long. Losses at the gene ends were 0 bases for V and 2 bases for J; bases not matched to a gene: 6. Germline lookup yields CDR1 LNHDA and CDR2 SQIVND (reference sequence). The CDR3: CASSIDTTGGTYEQYF. CDR3 bases: TGTGCCAGTAGTATAGATACCACAGGGGGGACCTACGAGCAGTACTTC.

This chain connects TRBV29-1 to TRBJ2-7; no clear D gene. This CDR3 has 12 residues. The V gene's germline CDR1 is SQVTM and CDR2 ANQGSEA. V was pared by 4 bases and J by 2 bases, with 9 bases between. In DNA form, the CDR3 reads TGCAGCGTTGTAAGCAGGACCTACGAGCAGTACTTC. Translated, it gives CSVVSRTYEQYF.

This chain uses TRBV6-5 with TRBJ2-1; 9 nucleotides match TRBD2. Per the germline V gene, CDR1 is MNHEY and CDR2 is SVGAGI. The CDR3 loop spans 14 amino acids. V gave up 6 bases and J gave up 7 bases; unmatched junction bases: 7. CDR3 sequence (DNA): TGTGCCAGCAGCTCCCTAAGCGGGAGGAATGAGCAGTTCTTC. It yields the protein CASSSLSGRNEQFF.

The chain has TRBV2 and TRBJ2-2, with TRBD2 as a possible D gene (6 bases). Germline CDR1 SNHLY, CDR2 FYNNEI. Deletions cut 8 bases from V and 5 bases from J, with 15 bases between. The CDR3 sequence is 14 residues long. CDR3 bases: TGTGCCAGCCTGAGAACTAGCTGGACCGGGGAGCTGTTTTTT. Its protein is CASLRTSWTGELFF.

This clonotype was recorded once. The chain has TRBV27 and TRBJ1-5; D not resolved. The CDR3 runs 16 residues. Germline V CDR1 and CDR2: MNHEY, SMNVEV (reference sequence). V lost 1 base and J lost 6, with 16 bases in between. For the CDR3, the DNA is TGTGCCAGCAGTTTATTTTTCCGGAGGTGGGGTCAGCCCCAGCATTTT. Amino acid sequence: CASSLFFRRWGQPQHF.

This sequence joins TRBV21-1 and TRBJ2-7; the D call TRBD2 from the table was never checked on the DNA. TRBV21-1 is a known pseudogene. The CDR3 covers 16 residues. In DNA form, the CDR3 reads TGTGCCAGCAGCAAAGGGTCGGCGGCTAGCAACTACGAGCAGTACTTC. Encoded protein: CASSKGSAASNYEQYF.

V gene TRBV7-9 combines with J gene TRBJ2-2; unclear D gene. Germline CDR1 is SEHNR and CDR2 is FQNEAQ (reference sequence). V was trimmed by 8 bases and J by 0 bases, leaving 13 bases between them. The CDR3 extends over 15 amino acids. The CDR3 spells CASDTPSANTGELFF. The CDR3, as DNA: TGTGCCAGCGACACCCCTTCCGCGAACACCGGGGAGCTGTTTTTT.

V is TRBV5-6 and J is TRBJ2-7; D perhaps matches TRBD1 (5 bases). The V end was cut by 5 bases, the J end by 0 bases, with 9 bases between. The CDR3 loop spans 13 amino acids. Germline CDR1 reads SGHDT; CDR2 reads YYEEEE. The CDR3 loop is CASSETASYEQYF. The CDR3 bases are TGTGCCAGCAGTGAGACAGCCTCCTACGAGCAGTACTTC.

The V and J genes are TRBV2 and TRBJ2-1; D might be TRBD1 (6 bases). V lost 5 bases and J 6 bases, leaving 14 bases between the germline ends. Germline V gene data show CDR1 as SNHLY and CDR2 as FYNNEI. This CDR3 is built from 14 residues. The CDR3 is CASSTGSRSNEQFF. CDR3 DNA: TGTGCCAGCAGTACAGGGTCGAGAAGCAATGAGCAGTTCTTC.

This rearrangement joins TRBV9 to TRBJ2-7, with D tentatively TRBD2 (6 bases). CDR1 is SGDLS, CDR2 YYNGEE, per germline. V was shortened by 3 bases and J by 0 bases, with 7 bases between the two germline ends. CDR3 length: 13 amino acids. In DNA form, the CDR3 reads TGTGCCAGCAGCGGGGGGGACTCCTACGAGCAGTACTTC. Protein: CASSGGDSYEQYF.

The V gene is TRBV4-1, the J gene TRBJ2-7; no firm D call. Trimming left V 2 bases short and J 7 bases short, with 12 bases between. The CDR3 sequence is 13 residues long. The germline gives CDR1 MGHRA, CDR2 YSYEKL. CDR3 nucleotides: TGCGCCAGCAGCCAACCGTTGGACGGGGAGCAGTACTTC. Encoded protein: CASSQPLDGEQYF.

This clonotype was recorded once. This chain joins TRBV9 and TRBJ2-5, with 8 bases identical to TRBD2. V lost 2 bases to trimming and J lost 6 bases; unmatched junction nucleotides: 6. The CDR3 is 14 residues long. The germline V gene has CDR1 SGDLS and CDR2 YYNGEE. The CDR3 here is CASSVGSGIKTQYF. The CDR3, as DNA: TGTGCCAGCAGCGTTGGTAGCGGGATTAAGACCCAGTACTTC. Drawing the rest from reference TRBV9 and TRBJ2-5, the complete variable domain is DSGVTQTPKHLITATGQRVTLRCSPRSGDLSVYWYQQSLDQGLQFLIQYYNGEERAKGNILERFSAQQFPDLHSELNLSSLELGDSALYFCASSVGSGIKTQYFGPGTRLLVL.

This clonotype has a single count. The chain combines TRBV2 with TRBJ1-6, with D perhaps TRBD1 (5 bases). The CDR3 totals 14 residues. Between the trimmed V and J ends, which lost 6 bases and 6 bases, there was a span of 12 bases. Germline-derived CDR1 and CDR2 are SNHLY and FYNNEI. CDR3 in amino acids: CASSSGSGNSPLHF. DNA of the CDR3: TGTGCCAGCAGCTCAGGGTCGGGTAATTCACCCCTCCACTTT.

The chain carries TRBV5-4 and TRBJ1-1, with a possible D match to TRBD1 (5 bases). The V end was cut by 3 bases, the J end by 1 base, with 19 bases between. Germline lookup yields CDR1 SGHNT and CDR2 YYREEE (reference sequence). The CDR3 extends over 17 amino acids. The CDR3 is CASSSPDTDTTNTEAFF. Here the CDR3 DNA reads TGTGCCAGCAGCTCTCCGGACACGGACACTACGAACACTGAAGCTTTCTTT.